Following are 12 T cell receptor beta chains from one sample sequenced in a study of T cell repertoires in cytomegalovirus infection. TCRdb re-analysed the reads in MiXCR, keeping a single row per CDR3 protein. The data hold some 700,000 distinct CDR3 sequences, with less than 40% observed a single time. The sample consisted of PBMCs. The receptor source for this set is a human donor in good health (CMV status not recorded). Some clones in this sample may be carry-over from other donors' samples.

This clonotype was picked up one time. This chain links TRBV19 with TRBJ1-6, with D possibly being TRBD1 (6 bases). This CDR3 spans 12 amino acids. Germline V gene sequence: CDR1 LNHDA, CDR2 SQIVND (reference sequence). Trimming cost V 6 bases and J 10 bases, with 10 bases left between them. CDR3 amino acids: CASRRQDSPLHF. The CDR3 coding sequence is TGTGCCAGTAGGCGACAGGACTCACCCCTCCACTTT. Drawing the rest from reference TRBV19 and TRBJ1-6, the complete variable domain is DGGITQSPKYLFRKEGQNVTLSCEQNLNHDAMYWYRQDPGQGLRLIYYSQIVNDFQKGDIAEGYSVSREKKESFPLTVTSAQKNPTAFYLCASRRQDSPLHFGNGTRLTVT.

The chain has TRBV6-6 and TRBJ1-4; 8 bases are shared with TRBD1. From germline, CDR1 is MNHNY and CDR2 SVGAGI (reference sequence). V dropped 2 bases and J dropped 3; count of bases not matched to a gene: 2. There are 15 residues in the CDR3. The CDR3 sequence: CASSYTDRANEKLFF. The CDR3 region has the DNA TGTGCCAGCAGTTACACGGACAGGGCTAATGAAAAACTGTTTTTT.

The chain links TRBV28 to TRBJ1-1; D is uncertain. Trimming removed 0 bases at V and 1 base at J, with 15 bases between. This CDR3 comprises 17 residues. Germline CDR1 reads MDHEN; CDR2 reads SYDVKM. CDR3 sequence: CASSLWMAPGQNTEAFF. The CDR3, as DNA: TGTGCCAGCAGTTTATGGATGGCCCCCGGCCAGAACACTGAAGCTTTCTTT.

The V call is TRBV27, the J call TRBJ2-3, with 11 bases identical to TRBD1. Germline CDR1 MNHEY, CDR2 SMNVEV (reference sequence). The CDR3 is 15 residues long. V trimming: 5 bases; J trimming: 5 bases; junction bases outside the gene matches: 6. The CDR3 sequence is CASSLGQGAGDTQYF. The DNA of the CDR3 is TGTGCCAGCAGTCTCGGACAGGGGGCAGGAGATACGCAGTATTTT.

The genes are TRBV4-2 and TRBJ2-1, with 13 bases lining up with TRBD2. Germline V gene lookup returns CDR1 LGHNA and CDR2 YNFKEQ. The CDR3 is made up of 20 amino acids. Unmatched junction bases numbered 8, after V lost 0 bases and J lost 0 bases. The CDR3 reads CASSQEGTSGMSSSYNEQFF. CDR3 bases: TGTGCCAGCAGCCAAGAGGGGACTAGCGGGATGTCGAGCTCCTACAATGAGCAGTTCTTC.

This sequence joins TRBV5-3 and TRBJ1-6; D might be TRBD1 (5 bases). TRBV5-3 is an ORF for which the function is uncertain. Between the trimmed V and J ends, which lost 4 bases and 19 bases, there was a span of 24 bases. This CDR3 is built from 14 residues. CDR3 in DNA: TGTGCCAGAAGCGGCGGACACATTAATTCACCCCGACACTTT. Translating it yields CARSGGHINSPRHF.

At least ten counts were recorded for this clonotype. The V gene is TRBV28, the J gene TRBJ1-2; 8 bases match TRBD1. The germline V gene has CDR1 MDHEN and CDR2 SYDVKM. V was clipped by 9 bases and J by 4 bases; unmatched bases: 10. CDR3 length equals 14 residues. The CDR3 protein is CASSSPGQGYGYTF. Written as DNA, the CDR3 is TGTGCCAGTAGTAGCCCCGGACAGGGCTATGGCTACACCTTC.

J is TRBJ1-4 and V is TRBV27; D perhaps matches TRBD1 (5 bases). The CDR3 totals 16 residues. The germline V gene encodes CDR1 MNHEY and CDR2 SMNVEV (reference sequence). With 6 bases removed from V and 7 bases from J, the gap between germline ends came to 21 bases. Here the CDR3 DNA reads TGTGCCAGCAGGCCCTCAGGAGGGGACCTGGGTGAAAAACTGTTTTTT. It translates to CASRPSGGDLGEKLFF.

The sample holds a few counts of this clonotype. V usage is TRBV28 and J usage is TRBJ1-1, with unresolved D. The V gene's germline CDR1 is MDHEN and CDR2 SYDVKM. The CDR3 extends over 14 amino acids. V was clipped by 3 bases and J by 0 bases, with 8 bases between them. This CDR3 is CASSFNGVNTEAFF. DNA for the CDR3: TGTGCCAGCAGTTTCAATGGGGTGAACACTGAAGCTTTCTTT.

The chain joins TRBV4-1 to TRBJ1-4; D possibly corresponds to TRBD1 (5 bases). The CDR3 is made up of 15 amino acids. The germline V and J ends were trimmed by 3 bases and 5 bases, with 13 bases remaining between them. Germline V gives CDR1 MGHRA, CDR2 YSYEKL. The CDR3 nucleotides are TGCGCCAGCAGCCAGTTAGGCGACAGCAATGAAAAACTGTTTTTT. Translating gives CASSQLGDSNEKLFF.

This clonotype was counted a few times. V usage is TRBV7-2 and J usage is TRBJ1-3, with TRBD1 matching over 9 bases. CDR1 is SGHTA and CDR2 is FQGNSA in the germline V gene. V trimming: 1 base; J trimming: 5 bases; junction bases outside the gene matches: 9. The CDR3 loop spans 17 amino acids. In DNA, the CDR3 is TGTGCCAGCAGCTTAGTGTCAGGACAGGGGTTGAGAAACACCATATATTTT. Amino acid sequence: CASSLVSGQGLRNTIYF.

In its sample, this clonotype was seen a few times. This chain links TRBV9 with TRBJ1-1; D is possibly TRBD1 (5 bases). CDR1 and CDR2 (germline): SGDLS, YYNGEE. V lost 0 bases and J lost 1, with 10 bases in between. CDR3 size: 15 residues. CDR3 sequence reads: CASSVGWGANTEAFF. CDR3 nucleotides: TGTGCCAGCAGCGTAGGTTGGGGCGCGAACACTGAAGCTTTCTTT.